This TCR beta chain originates from a study of cytomegalovirus exposure and HLA in healthy donors. This CDR3 is built from 18 residues. Germline-derived CDR1 and CDR2 are MNHEY and SMNVEV (reference sequence). With 5 bases clipped from V and 6 bases from J, the junction kept 17 bases outside the gene matches. Only in-frame clones appear in the TCRdb table, and some are missing; sequencing was by immunoSEQ multiplex PCR. The sample includes about 360,000 clones, more than 80% of them seen just once. This chain joins TRBV27 and TRBJ2-5; 11 bases map to TRBD2. Sequencing was performed on PBMCs. The origin of this receptor is a woman aged 18 to 35 in good health and CMV-seronegative. CDR3 amino acids: CASSALLAGASHLKTQYF. DNA of the CDR3: TGTGCCAGCAGTGCCTTACTAGCGGGAGCCTCCCACCTCAAGACCCAGTACTTC.